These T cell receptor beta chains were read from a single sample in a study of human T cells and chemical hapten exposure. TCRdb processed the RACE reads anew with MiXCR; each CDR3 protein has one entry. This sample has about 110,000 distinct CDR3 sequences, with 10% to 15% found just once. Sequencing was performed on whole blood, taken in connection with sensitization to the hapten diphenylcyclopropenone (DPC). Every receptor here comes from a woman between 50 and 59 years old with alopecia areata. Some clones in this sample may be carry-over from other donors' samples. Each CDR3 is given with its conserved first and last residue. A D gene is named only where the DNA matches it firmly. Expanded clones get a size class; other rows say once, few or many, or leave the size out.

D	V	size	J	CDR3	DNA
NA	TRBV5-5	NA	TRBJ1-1	CASSLDPTRGKNTEAFF	TGTGCCAGCAGCTTGGATCCAACCAGGGGAAAGAACACTGAAGCTTTCTTT
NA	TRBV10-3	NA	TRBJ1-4	CAISETAAGEKLFF	TGTGCCATCAGTGAAACGGCCGCCGGTGAAAAACTGTTTTTT
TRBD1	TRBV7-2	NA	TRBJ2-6	CASSLYGTGGTGANVLTF	TGTGCCAGCAGCTTATATGGGACAGGGGGCACCGGGGCCAACGTCCTGACTTTC
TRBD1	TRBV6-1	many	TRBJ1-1	CASIDQGGQTGTFF	TGTGCCAGCATCGACCAAGGGGGGCAGACAGGGACTTTCTTT
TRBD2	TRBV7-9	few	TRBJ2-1	CASSSSGRADNEQFF	TGTGCCAGCAGCTCTAGCGGGAGGGCGGACAATGAGCAGTTCTTC
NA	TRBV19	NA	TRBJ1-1	CASTLIGQEAFF	TGTGCCAGTACCCTAATCGGACAGGAAGCTTTCTTT
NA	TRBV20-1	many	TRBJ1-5	CSASPLGPPTGPQHF	TGCAGTGCTAGTCCCCTGGGGCCTCCCACGGGGCCCCAGCATTTT
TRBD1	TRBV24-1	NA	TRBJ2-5	CATSETTGGQETQYF	TGTGCCACCAGTGAAACTACAGGGGGCCAAGAGACCCAGTACTTC
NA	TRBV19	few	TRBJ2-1	CASSTLPRQRFYNEQFF	TGTGCCAGTAGTACCCTACCCCGCCAGAGATTCTACAATGAGCAGTTCTTC
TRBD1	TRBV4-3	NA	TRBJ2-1	CASSFGQVKGNEQFF	TGCGCCAGCAGCTTTGGACAGGTGAAGGGCAATGAGCAGTTCTTC
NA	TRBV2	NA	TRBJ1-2	CASSDEGQSYGYTF	TGTGCCAGCAGTGACGAGGGACAATCCTATGGCTACACCTTC
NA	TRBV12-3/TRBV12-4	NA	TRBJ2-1	CASSYGTEQFF	TGTGCCAGCAGTTACGGGACAGAGCAGTTCTTC
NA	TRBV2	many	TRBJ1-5	CASSASSGGNQPQHF	TGTGCCAGCAGTGCTAGCTCGGGGGGCAATCAGCCCCAGCATTTT
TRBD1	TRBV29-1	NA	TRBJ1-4	CSVEGGQGNEKLFF	TGCAGCGTTGAAGGGGGACAGGGGAACGAAAAACTGTTTTTT
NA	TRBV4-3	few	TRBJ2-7	CASSRRGHQGGPPEEQYF	TGCGCCAGCAGCCGAAGGGGGCACCAGGGGGGGCCCCCGGAGGAGCAGTACTTC
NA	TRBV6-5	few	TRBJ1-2	CASGDKANYGYTF	TGTGCCAGCGGCGACAAGGCAAACTATGGCTACACCTTC
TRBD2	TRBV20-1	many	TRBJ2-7	CSARDWDYYEQYF	TGCAGTGCTAGAGATTGGGACTACTACGAGCAGTACTTC
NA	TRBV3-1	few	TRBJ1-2	CASDSPPANYGYTF	TGTGCCAGCGACTCTCCTCCGGCTAACTATGGCTACACCTTC
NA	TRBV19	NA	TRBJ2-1	CASSTQTGYNEQFF	TGTGCCAGTAGTACCCAGACGGGATACAATGAGCAGTTCTTC
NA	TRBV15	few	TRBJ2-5	CATSRVTGAGQETQYF	TGTGCCACCAGCAGAGTGACGGGGGCGGGCCAAGAGACCCAGTACTTC
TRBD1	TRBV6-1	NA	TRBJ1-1	CASSGQVLNTEAFF	TGTGCCAGCAGCGGACAGGTCTTGAACACTGAAGCTTTCTTT
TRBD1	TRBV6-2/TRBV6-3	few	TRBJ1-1	CASSFAPGQGLTEAFF	TGTGCCAGCAGTTTCGCACCGGGACAGGGTTTGACTGAAGCTTTCTTT
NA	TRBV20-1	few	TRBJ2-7	CSAVSYSSYEQYF	TGCAGTGCCGTGTCGTACAGCTCCTACGAGCAGTACTTC
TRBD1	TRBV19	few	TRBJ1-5	CASRRQGLNQPQHF	TGTGCCAGTAGGAGACAGGGGCTAAATCAGCCCCAGCATTTT
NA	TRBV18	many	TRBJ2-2	CASSPNVPAYANTGELFF	TGTGCCAGCTCGCCTAACGTCCCAGCTTACGCGAACACCGGGGAGCTGTTTTTT
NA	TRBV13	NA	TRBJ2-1	CASSLDEQFF	TGTGCCAGCAGCTTGGATGAGCAGTTCTTC
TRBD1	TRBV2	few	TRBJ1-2	CASGRTGVNYGYTF	TGTGCCAGCGGGAGGACAGGGGTTAACTATGGCTACACCTTC
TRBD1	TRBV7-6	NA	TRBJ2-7	CASSITGTGDYEQYF	TGTGCCAGCAGCATTACCGGGACAGGGGATTACGAGCAGTACTTC
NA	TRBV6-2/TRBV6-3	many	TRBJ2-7	CASRAHRSSYEQYF	TGTGCCAGCCGTGCCCACAGGAGCTCCTACGAGCAGTACTTC